What follows describes a single T cell receptor beta chain. This clonotype was seen more than once but under ten times. The antigen it recognizes is unknown. Nothing much larger sits one base from this clone, and base qualities are not available. Its CDR3 holds 12 amino acids, cysteine through phenylalanine. The DNA shown is the 36-base CDR3, in frame from base 1. The germline V end is reduced by 11 bases and the J end by 10 bases; junction bases left unmatched: 9. For CDR1 and CDR2, the germline V gene lists ENHRY and SYGVKD. The library relied on multiplex PCR. TCRdb shows the sequencer as Illumina HiSeq 4000. TCR beta libraries were built with iRepertoire HTBI primers and Arm-PCR amplification of CDR3 regions. PCR products were gel purified before sequencing. Concerning the study's data processing: Across samples, some 62 TRBV and 13 to 15 TRBJ segments were identified and used for gene usage analysis of CDR3 amino acid clonotypes. COPE and FqMerger were used to merge the filtered high-quality paired reads into contigs. Contigs were aligned with BLAST to IMGT TRBV, TRBD and TRBJ reference genes, and CDR3 was defined per IMGT. Any clonotype with a frequency above 0.1% was classified as a highly expanded clone. Repertoire diversity was measured by Shannon entropy, and V-J evenness by the Gini coefficient. A clonotype was considered public if more than one individual shared it. Using fastp at Q25 and MiXCR, TCRdb reprocessed the public reads and kept productive beta chains. Identical CDR3 proteins give one entry, which carries the most common genes and DNA. The V and J calls and clone size come from TCRdb's table, not from the authors' own analysis. The sample contains hundreds of thousands of distinct CDR3 sequences, around 20% of them found a single time. Roughly an eighth of the sample is taken by the ten largest.

This sample was included in a study of regulatory T cells in long-lasting Graves disease (dated by TCRdb to the early 2020s). For context, the study as a whole: To count as having persistent Graves' disease, a patient had to have received antithyroid drug treatment for over 5 years with TSH receptor autoantibodies remaining persistently positive. Peripheral blood TCR sequencing and RNA sequencing compared persistent Graves' disease patients with newly diagnosed Graves' disease patients. The study took place in China and was registered as a clinical trial. A total of approximately 35 samples were covered by TCR sequencing, comprising roughly 13 persistent and around 20 newly diagnosed Graves' disease patients. In the clinical cohort, patients with persistent Graves' disease had used antithyroid drugs for an average of around 9.9 years. The paper as a whole reports these results and caveats: Sequencing and analysis were limited to the TCR beta chain. Preferential use of TRBV28, TRBJ1-2 and TRBJ2-5 was observed in persistent disease, whereas TRBV20-1 and TRBJ2-1 were favored in newly diagnosed disease. As a limitation, the authors acknowledged that the small sample size may reduce accuracy. Peripheral blood alone was examined, since thyroid tissue, which constituted the primary lesion, could not be accessed. More public clonotypes were shared among persistent patients (about 2,800) than among newly diagnosed patients (roughly 1,000). Compared with newly diagnosed patients, patients with persistent Graves' disease had lower TCR Shannon entropy and fewer highly expanded clones, which suggests clonal expansion.

The sample's time point label, decoded: persistent/refractory GD, antithyroid drugs over 5 years with positive TRAb. RNA was extracted from PBMCs in TRIzol for both TCR sequencing and RNA sequencing. The diagnosis of Graves' disease was made according to American Thyroid Association guidelines. Patients were recruited from an endocrinology department in Xi'an, China. Each patient gave approximately 10 milliliters of peripheral blood, collected in an EDTA anticoagulant tube. PBMCs were isolated by Ficoll Paque Plus density gradient separation without further T cell sorting. An Agilent 2100 Bioanalyzer and agarose gel were used to check RNA quality, and a NanoDrop 2000 was used to measure RNA concentration.

The clonotype originates from a female donor with Graves disease. The sequence joins TRBV10-3 to TRBJ1-1; TRBD1 aligns with 11 central bases. The sequencing used peripheral blood mononuclear cells (PBMCs), collected when the disease was refractory, from a patient treated with antithyroid drugs. The CDR3 sequence is CASVGTGGRAFF. The DNA is as follows: TGTGCCTCCGTGGGGACAGGGGGTAGAGCTTTCTTT.